This section outlines one T cell receptor beta chain sequence together with its context. This clone was seen repeatedly, ten times or more. Its recognized antigen is unknown. Nothing much larger sits one base from this clone, and base qualities are not available. Trimming costs V 1 base and J 4 bases, and their ends lie 13 bases apart. From the cysteine through the phenylalanine, the CDR3 covers 15 amino acids. The DNA shown is the 45-base CDR3, in frame from base 1. The germline V gene (reference sequence) gives CDR1 as SEHNR and CDR2 as FQNEAQ. Participants in the prospective study were aged about 18 to 100 years, lived in 20 to 30 United States geographic areas, and enrolled through a virtual design. In the prospective study, participants were assigned to cohorts based on the clinical history participants reported in a screening survey and a study questionnaire. Each participant in the prospective study had whole blood, serum and a nasopharyngeal or oropharyngeal swab collected by mobile phlebotomists. Over an approximately 2-month period, participants in the prospective study had the option of providing additional blood draws and questionnaires. Blood samples from the prospective study were shipped frozen or at room temperature prior to DNA extraction.

These data originate in a study of blood T cell repertoires in COVID-19 (dated by TCRdb to the early 2020s). Some background on the complete study: Samples from collaborators originated in the United States, Italy and Spain and spanned both the acute and convalescent phases of COVID-19. The prospective study material was composed of cDNA or gDNA derived from T cells, B-cell-depleted T cells, or PBMCs. Deeply sampled blood TCRbeta repertoires from subjects exposed to, actively infected with, or recovered from COVID-19 were included in the dataset. The repertoires were made available in a free public database intended to serve as a resource for research on the immune response to SARS-CoV-2. The samples were drawn from two sources: the first 160 participants of the ongoing ImmuneRACE study, and approximately 1,300 subjects contributed by 6 global collaborators. The sample metadata nearly always contained a de-identified subject ID, COVID-19 status, age in years and sex. Where available, HLA class I and class II types were taken from metadata supplied by the sample provider and were not determined by assay-based typing. General study outcomes and caveats: The quantity of clinical and demographic metadata differed by source and by participant and was supplied without curation.

TCRbeta CDR3 regions were amplified from genomic DNA using the immunoSEQ Assay, a bias-controlled multiplex PCR. As for how the authors treated the data: The number of nucleated cells in each sample was estimated from the amplification of reference gene primers within the assay. To quantify the absolute abundance of each unique TCRbeta CDR3 rearrangement, sequence reads were collapsed and filtered. Productive Simpson clonality was computed per sample as the square root of Simpson's diversity index over productive rearrangements. In its TCRdb copy, this immuneACCESS table keeps in-frame sequences only and misses some clones. Where compared with another copy, unresolved V genes explain less than half of these, and the others have no known cause. The V and J calls and clone size come from that table; D and trimming were worked out from the DNA. In this sample the table shows 400,000 or so clones, 88% of which occur a single time. The ten biggest clones cover approximately 2.1% of the sample.

Sequencing was performed on PBMCs or T cells enriched from blood (not recorded which). In this chain, TRBV7-9 is recombined with TRBJ1-1, with a weak D call of TRBD1 (5 bases match). This receptor was identified in a middle-aged woman with acute COVID-19. The DNA is TGTGCCAGCAGCTTAGACCTGGGGGGTGGCACTGAAGCTTTCTTT. This gives the protein CASSLDLGGGTEAFF.